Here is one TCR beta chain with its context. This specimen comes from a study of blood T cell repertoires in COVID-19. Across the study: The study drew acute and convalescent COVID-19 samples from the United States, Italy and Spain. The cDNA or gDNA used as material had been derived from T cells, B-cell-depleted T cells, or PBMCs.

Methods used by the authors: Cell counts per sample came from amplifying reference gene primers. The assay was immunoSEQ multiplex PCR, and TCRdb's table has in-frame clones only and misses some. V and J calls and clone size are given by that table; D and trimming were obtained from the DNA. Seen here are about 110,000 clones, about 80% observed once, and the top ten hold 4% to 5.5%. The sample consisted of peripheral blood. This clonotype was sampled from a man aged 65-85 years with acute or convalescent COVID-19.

The CDR3 DNA is TGTGCCAGCAGCCCATACGCGGGGGGGCGTGATACGCAGTATTTT. It codes for CASSPYAGGRDTQYF. J is TRBJ2-3 and V is TRBV27; TRBD2 aligns across 9 bases. The germline CDR1 and CDR2 sequences are MNHEY and SMNVEV (reference sequence). The trim removed 6 bases at V and 6 bases at J, leaving 10 bases unmatched. The CDR3 runs to 15 residues.